This T cell receptor (beta chain) was recovered during a study of T cell responses to AZD1222 COVID-19 vaccine. TCRdb's table, derived via immunoSEQ multiplex PCR, lists solely in-frame clones and lacks some. The sample yields about 130,000 clones, approximately 88% seen once. Per the germline V gene, CDR1 is MNHNS and CDR2 is SASEGT. The ends were cut back, 3 bases at V and 5 bases at J, with 26 bases in the middle. This CDR3 is built from 18 residues. This chain joins TRBV6-1 and TRBJ2-7; the D gene is possibly TRBD2 (6 bases). The clonotype originates from an adult in good health. Sequences were derived from peripheral blood, sampled on day 0 of AZD1222 vaccination. CDR3 region: CASSERRTIASGVHEQYF. Written as DNA, the CDR3 is TGTGCCAGCAGTGAGCGACGGACTATAGCTTCTGGCGTACACGAGCAGTACTTC.